This T cell receptor (beta chain) was obtained from a study of blood T cell repertoires in COVID-19. Study overall: Donors in the United States, Italy and Spain gave samples during acute or convalescent COVID-19. PBMCs, B-cell-depleted T cells, or T cells were the source of the cDNA or gDNA that made up the material.

This CDR3 contains 13 residues. The V and J ends lost 6 bases and 7 bases respectively, with 15 bases between them. CDR1 and CDR2 from the germline V gene are SEHNR and FQNEAQ (reference sequence). Original methodology: Reference gene primers were amplified, and this amplification served to estimate nucleated cell counts. Sequencing was performed with immunoSEQ multiplex PCR; in TCRdb, only in-frame clones are kept and a portion is missing. V and J calls and clone size come straight from that table; D and trimming were deduced from the DNA. The sample consists of around 200,000 clones, roughly 90% of them appearing once.

This TCR came from a man between 65 and 79 years old with active or convalescent COVID-19. The genes are TRBV7-9 and TRBJ1-2, with a possible D match to TRBD1 (6 bases). Material for sequencing was peripheral blood. Written as DNA, the CDR3 is TGTGCCAGCAGGGTCGCGGGGGCCCTTGGCTACACCTTC. Encoded protein: CASRVAGALGYTF.